The clone carrying this T cell receptor (beta chain) was detected a few times. The antigen is unknown. One entry per CDR3 protein, called by TCRdb with MiXCR from the 5' RACE reads. Seen here are hundreds of thousands of distinct CDR3 sequences, roughly 18% observed once, and the top ten hold about an eighth. Only healthy Caucasians were included as donors. V was cut by 2 bases and J by 12 bases, with 20 bases left in between. Germline V gene sequence: CDR1 SQVTM, CDR2 ANQGSEA. The CDR3 is 14 residues long. The data derive from a study of identical twins. Points from the study as a whole: Reduced insertions were recorded for abundant cord blood beta clonotypes, with no such pattern in memory repertoires.

This sample was shared with a second study, whose subject was T cells expressing NK-cell markers. Per that study: What restricted sorting to alpha-beta TCR T cells in several experiments was an anti-gamma-delta TCR antibody.

The TCR sequence derives from a woman younger than 30 in good health. Sequenced input: PBMCs. This chain uses TRBV29-1 with TRBJ2-1, with D perhaps TRBD1 or TRBD2 (7 bases each). The CDR3 bases are TGCAGCGTTGAAATTGGCGGCAGGGGGGGTCGGCAGTTCTTC. This sequence encodes CSVEIGGRGGRQFF.